Listed here is a single T cell receptor (beta chain). What it binds is unknown. Just one base apart from a much larger clone, this may be a read error. Between the trimmed V and J ends, which lost 2 bases and 6 bases, there was a span of 10 bases. Germline values: CDR1 MNHEY, CDR2 SVGAGI. The CDR3 totals 13 residues. The data were taken from a study of lung T cells in sarcoidosis with Löfgren's syndrome. At the level of the study: Bronchoalveolar lavage fluid in sarcoidosis accumulates CD4+ T cells. Analyses focused on Löfgren's syndrome patients.

TCRdb reprocessed the reads via MiXCR and lists one record per CDR3 protein. The table shows 60,000 to 70,000 distinct CDR3 sequences, with 21% occurring only once. Study-level points and caveats: Löfgren's syndrome patients reportedly showed greatest TRAV12-1 and TRBV2 expansion versus controls.

This receptor was obtained from a human donor with sarcoidosis (Löfgren's syndrome or another form), or a control subject (not recorded which). The sample was CD4+ T cells from PBMCs. This rearrangement joins TRBV6-5 to TRBJ1-2; D is unclear. This CDR3 is CASSYEGINGYTF. Here the CDR3 DNA reads TGTGCCAGCAGTTACGAGGGTATTAATGGCTACACCTTC.